These 14 T cell receptor beta chains were all obtained from the same sample, sequenced in a study of human T cells and chemical hapten exposure. TCRdb recomputed calls from the RACE reads with MiXCR, one row per CDR3 protein. The table lists about 340,000 distinct CDR3 sequences, under 8% of them singletons. As to time point: patch test 1, 2 weeks after DPC sensitization. Noted treatment: therapeutic diphenylcyclopropenone sensitization with weekly scalp DPC. This material consisted of whole blood, taken in connection with sensitization to the hapten diphenylcyclopropenone (DPC). The receptors derive from a woman aged 18-29 years with alopecia areata. Some clones in this sample may be carry-over from other donors' samples.

The chain has TRBV9 and TRBJ2-3; D may be TRBD1 or TRBD2 (6 bases each). Trimming left V 0 bases short and J 2 bases short, with 10 bases between. Germline CDR1 is SGDLS and CDR2 is YYNGEE. This CDR3 is 15 amino acids long. In DNA form, the CDR3 reads TGTGCCAGCAGCGTAGTGGGGGGCCCCACAGATACGCAGTATTTT. It is translated as CASSVVGGPTDTQYF.

This clonotype was counted ten times or more. The chain employs TRBV11-2 and TRBJ1-2; D call uncertain. V was clipped by 0 bases and J by 4 bases, with 15 bases between them. CDR1 is SGHAT, CDR2 FQNNGV, per germline. The CDR3 consists of 16 residues. In DNA form, the CDR3 reads TGTGCCAGCAGCTTAGATCGGGCACTAAAACTCTATGGCTACACCTTC. Amino acids: CASSLDRALKLYGYTF.

This clonotype showed up many times. This sequence joins TRBV27 and TRBJ2-1; the match to TRBD1 covers 9 bases. CDR3 size: 15 residues. V lost 6 bases, J lost 9 bases, and 12 bases stayed unmatched. Germline V gene lookup returns CDR1 MNHEY and CDR2 SMNVEV (reference sequence). The CDR3 DNA is TGTGCCAGCAGCCCTGGGACAGGGTCTTTTGGTGAGCAGTTCTTC. It encodes CASSPGTGSFGEQFF.

This clonotype was counted ten times or more. The chain uses TRBV6-6 and TRBJ2-3, with D possibly TRBD2 on 7 matching bases. Germline V lookup: CDR1 MNHNY, CDR2 SVGAGI (reference sequence). The germline V and J ends were trimmed by 0 bases and 2 bases, with 15 bases remaining between them. This CDR3 comprises 17 residues. In DNA, the CDR3 is TGTGCCAGCAGTTACTCGGCGGGGGCCTGGGACACAGATACGCAGTATTTT. It is translated as CASSYSAGAWDTDTQYF.

Many counts were recorded for this clonotype. The chain links TRBV5-1 to TRBJ2-4; D not certain. The germline CDR1 and CDR2 sequences are SGHRS and YFSETQ. CDR3 length: 13 residues. Trimming took off 0 bases at V and 4 bases at J, with 5 bases between the two ends. Here the CDR3 reads CASSLEQKNIQYF. In DNA form, the CDR3 reads TGCGCCAGCAGCTTGGAACAGAAAAACATTCAGTACTTC.

J is TRBJ2-3 and V is TRBV20-1; 9 positions match TRBD2. The CDR3 runs to 16 residues. Germline V gene sequence: CDR1 DFQATT, CDR2 SNEGSKA (reference sequence). V lost 0 bases, J lost 0 bases, and 4 bases stayed unmatched. CDR3: CSARDPSGVSTDTQYF. The DNA of the CDR3 is TGCAGTGCTAGAGACCCTAGCGGGGTTAGCACAGATACGCAGTATTTT.

The gene calls are TRBV6-4 and TRBJ1-1, with D unclear. Per germline, CDR1 MRHNA and CDR2 SNTAGT. V was pared by 6 bases and J by 4 bases, with 15 bases between. The CDR3 length is 14 residues. The chain's CDR3 is CASSPDPWSTEAFF. The CDR3 DNA follows: TGTGCCAGCAGCCCCGACCCATGGAGCACTGAAGCTTTCTTT.

This clonotype was recorded many times. This sequence joins TRBV6-2 or TRBV6-3 and TRBJ1-1; D not certain. Trimming removed 6 bases at V and 7 bases at J, with 15 bases between. Germline-derived CDR1 and CDR2 are MNHEY and SVGEGT. The CDR3 length is 13 residues. In DNA form, the CDR3 reads TGTGCCAGCAGACCCAGCGGGCTGGATGAAGCTTTCTTT. Protein product: CASRPSGLDEAFF.

This clonotype occurred a few times. CDR3 bases: TGTGCCAGTACCCGGGGGGGCAACACAGATACGCAGTATTTT. It yields the protein CASTRGGNTDTQYF. The rearrangement links TRBV2 to TRBJ2-3; TRBD2 matches 8 bases. The CDR3 has 14 residues. Germline V gene data show CDR1 as SNHLY and CDR2 as FYNNEI. V shed 9 bases, J shed 2 bases, and the junction held 7 bases outside the gene matches.

This clonotype showed up many times. The genes are TRBV5-1 and TRBJ2-2; unclear D gene. CDR3 length: 15 residues. Germline V gene sequence: CDR1 SGHRS, CDR2 YFSETQ. Trimming left V 1 base short and J 3 bases short, with 10 bases between. The CDR3 is CASSLLGSDTGELFF. The DNA for the CDR3 is TGCGCCAGCAGCTTGCTGGGATCGGACACCGGGGAGCTGTTTTTT. Full variable domain (missing parts from reference TRBV5-1 and TRBJ2-2): KAGVTQTPRYLIKTRGQQVTLSCSPISGHRSVSWYQQTPGQGLQFLFEYFSETQRNKGNFPGRFSGRQFSNSRSEMNVSTLELGDSALYLCASSLLGSDTGELFFGEGSRLTVL.

This clonotype was counted a few times. The chain has TRBV18 and TRBJ1-5, with 9 bases that match TRBD1. Germline CDR1 KGHSH, CDR2 LQKENI. The CDR3 is 15 residues long. V was pared by 3 bases and J by 5 bases, with 5 bases of the junction left unmatched. The CDR3 DNA reads TGTGCCAGCTCACCTACAGGGGGCGCGGATCAGCCCCAGCATTTT. Its protein is CASSPTGGADQPQHF.

DNA of the CDR3: TGTGCCAGCAGCGCGCAGGGGTCCTACGAGCAGTACTTC. This gives the protein CASSAQGSYEQYF. The rearrangement links TRBV5-5 to TRBJ2-7; D is perhaps TRBD1 (6 bases). This CDR3 is built from 13 residues. In germline, CDR1 is SGHKS, CDR2 YYEKEE (reference sequence). V lost 4 bases and J 1 base, leaving 9 bases between the germline ends.

The J gene is TRBJ1-6, the V gene TRBV20-1; D is perhaps TRBD1 (6 bases). Trimming took 4 bases from V and 5 from J, leaving 12 bases between them. The CDR3 has 14 amino acids. Germline-derived CDR1 and CDR2 are DFQATT and SNEGSKA (reference sequence). CDR3 loop: CSAKPGHNNSPLHF. The CDR3 nucleotides are TGCAGTGCTAAGCCGGGACATAATAATTCACCCCTCCACTTT.

This clonotype was counted many times. The chain is built from TRBV10-3 and TRBJ2-1; 7 bases match TRBD2. V lost 4 bases, J lost 5 bases, and 5 bases stayed unmatched. This CDR3 has 14 amino acids. CDR1 and CDR2 from the germline V gene are ENHRY and SYGVKD. Here the CDR3 reads CAISAGTTDNEQFF. CDR3 DNA sequence: TGTGCCATCAGTGCCGGGACTACCGACAATGAGCAGTTCTTC.